The present T cell receptor (beta chain) was sequenced within a study of OX40 agonist ivuxolimab in advanced cancers. Cycle 7 day 1, cycle 4 day 1, and baseline were the timepoints at which blood was sampled. Assay used: immunoSEQ multiplex PCR; TCRdb lists only in-frame clones, some missing. The sample has 70,000 to 95,000 clones; just over 85% are singletons. Per germline, CDR1 DFQATT and CDR2 SNEGSKA (reference sequence). The CDR3 contains 11 residues. The ends were cut back, 7 bases at V and 3 bases at J, with 9 bases in the middle. The chain has TRBV20-1 and TRBJ2-5; D might be TRBD2 (5 bases). The starting material was CD4+ or CD8+ T cells sorted from blood, obtained in a trial of the OX40 agonist ivuxolimab. This clonotype was sampled from an adult with an advanced solid tumor such as melanoma, head and neck, liver or kidney cancer. In nucleotides, the CDR3 is TGCAGTGTGGCGGGTAAAGAGACCCAGTACTTC. Protein: CSVAGKETQYF.